This TCR beta chain was observed in a study of shared clonotypes between healthy human individuals. Per germline, CDR1 SGHAT and CDR2 FQNNGV. The CDR3 has 14 amino acids. Germline trimming cut 5 bases from V and 0 bases from J; bases unmatched to any gene: 3. As concerns this clone: Its specificity is unknown.

Study-wide results and limits: Lower generation probabilities were found for non-shared clonotypes than for those shared by all four donors. Enrolling few donors narrowed the genetic and exposure-history diversity that was represented. Expectations were that clonotype sharing among donors would be affected by sequencing depth.

Genomic DNA from each subset was divided evenly over several immunoSEQ plates. Produced via immunoSEQ multiplex PCR; TCRdb's table is partial and in-frame only. The data contain a few million clones, around 93% of them singletons. This TCR came from a man between 18 and 29 years old in good health. Some clones in this sample may be carry-over from other donors' samples. The chain uses TRBV11-2 and TRBJ2-7; 8 nucleotides agree with TRBD2. The sequencing sample was made of naive CD4+ T cells from PBMCs. Regarding subset: CD45RA+ positively selected. The CDR3 loop is CASSLAGNSYEQYF. CDR3 nucleotide sequence: TGTGCCAGCAGCCTAGCGGGCAACTCCTACGAGCAGTACTTC.